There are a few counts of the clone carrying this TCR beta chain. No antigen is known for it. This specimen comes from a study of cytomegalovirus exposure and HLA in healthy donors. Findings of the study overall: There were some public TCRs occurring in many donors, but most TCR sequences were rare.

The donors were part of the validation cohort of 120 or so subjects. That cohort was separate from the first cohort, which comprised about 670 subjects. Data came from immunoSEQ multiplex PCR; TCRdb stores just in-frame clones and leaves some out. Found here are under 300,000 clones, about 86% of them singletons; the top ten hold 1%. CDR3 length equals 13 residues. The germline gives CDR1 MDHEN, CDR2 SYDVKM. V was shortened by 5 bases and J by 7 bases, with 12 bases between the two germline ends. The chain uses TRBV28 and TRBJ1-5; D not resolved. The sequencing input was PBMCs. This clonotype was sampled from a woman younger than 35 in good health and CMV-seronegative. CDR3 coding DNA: TGTGCCAGCAGTAACCCCCCGGTCCAGCCCCAGCATTTT. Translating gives CASSNPPVQPQHF.